The TCR beta chain under discussion was sequenced for a study of blood T cell repertoires in COVID-19. The overall study: COVID-19 samples, acute and convalescent, were from the United States, Italy and Spain. T cells, B-cell-depleted T cells, or PBMCs provided the cDNA or gDNA that served as material.

The germline CDR1 and CDR2 sequences are KGHSH and LQKENI. V lost 0 bases to trimming and J lost 6 bases, with 8 bases between them. This CDR3 has 13 residues. Followed longitudinally, the Seattle patients had been enrolled during active infection. The data were produced by immunoSEQ multiplex PCR, yet TCRdb's version contains in-frame clones alone and is incomplete. Altogether about 38,000 clones are present, roughly 80% being singletons, with the ten largest covering around 1.6%. Sequenced: peripheral blood. The receptor's source is a man aged 55 to 70 with COVID-19, enrolled during active disease. This chain uses TRBV18 with TRBJ1-1; possible D gene TRBD1, 5 bases. DNA for the CDR3: TGTGCCAGCTCACCACCAGGGGTTGCTGAAGCTTTCTTT. It yields the protein CASSPPGVAEAFF.